Listed below are T cell receptor beta chains from one sample, sequenced in a study of blood T cell repertoires in COVID-19. Repertoires were generated with immunoSEQ multiplex PCR, while TCRdb's copy carries only in-frame clones and drops some. The table records 300,000 to 400,000 clones, around 91% of them present only once. Sequenced sample: peripheral blood. These receptor sequences come from a woman aged 18-35 years who had recovered from COVID-19. CDR3s include the opening cysteine and the closing phenylalanine or tryptophan. D genes are given only for firm matches.

>TRBJ2-5|NA|TRBV12-3/TRBV12-4
TGTGCCAGCTCCTTATCCCAGGGGGAGACCCAGTACTTC
CASSLSQGETQYF
>TRBJ2-1|TRBD2|TRBV13
TGTGCCAGCAGCTTAGTTTGGCTAGCGGGCCCCTACAATGAGCAGTTCTTC
CASSLVWLAGPYNEQFF
>TRBJ2-2|TRBD2|TRBV9
TGTGCCAGCAGCAAGACTAGCGGGTCGACGAACACCGGGGAGCTGTTTTTT
CASSKTSGSTNTGELFF
>TRBJ2-4|TRBD1|TRBV5-5
TGTGCCAGCAGCTGGCAGGGGGCTGCCAAAAACATTCAGTACTTC
CASSWQGAAKNIQYF
>TRBJ1-5|NA|TRBV5-4
TGTGCCAGCAGCTCAGGGCCAAACTCGAATCAGCCCCAGCATTTT
CASSSGPNSNQPQHF
>TRBJ2-5|NA|TRBV5-6
TGTGCCAGCAGCTTGTTAGCGGGACAGGGTGAGACCCAGTACTTC
CASSLLAGQGETQYF
>TRBJ1-1|NA|TRBV4-3
TGCGCCAGCAGCCAAGACCAGGGGAGGGTCACTGAAGCTTTCTTT
CASSQDQGRVTEAFF
>TRBJ2-3|TRBD2|TRBV6-2/TRBV6-3
TGTGCCAGCAGTTACTCAACTAGCGGGTTTGCTAGCACAGATACGCAGTATTTT
CASSYSTSGFASTDTQYF
>TRBJ1-2|NA|TRBV24-1
TGTGCCACCAGTGAACCGGACAGAGCTGGCTACACCTTC
CATSEPDRAGYTF
>TRBJ2-3|TRBD2|TRBV9
TGTGCCAGCAGCGCGAGCGGGAGGGCGGGCACAGATACGCAGTATTTT
CASSASGRAGTDTQYF
>TRBJ2-1|TRBD1|TRBV6-5
TGTGCCAGCACCCGACAGGGGGGTGAGCAGTTCTTC
CASTRQGGEQFF
>TRBJ1-1|TRBD1|TRBV27
TGTGCCAGCAGTTCGGGACAGGGGGCGCGATTCGCAGCTTTCTTT
CASSSGQGARFAAFF
>TRBJ1-2|NA|TRBV5-6
TGTGCCAGCAGCACCCGACCAGGGGCAGGCTATGGCTACACCTTC
CASSTRPGAGYGYTF
>TRBJ2-5|TRBD2|TRBV11-3
TGTGCCAGCAGCCGACTAGCGGGAGGGCAAGAGACCCAGTACTTC
CASSRLAGGQETQYF
>TRBJ1-1|TRBD1|TRBV24-1
TGTGCCACCCGACAGGGGGCAGGCACTGAAGCTTTCTTT
CATRQGAGTEAFF
>TRBJ1-4|NA|TRBV4-1
TGCGCCAGCAGCCAAGTTTTCCCGACAGAAAGTGGTGAAAAACTGTTTTTT
CASSQVFPTESGEKLFF